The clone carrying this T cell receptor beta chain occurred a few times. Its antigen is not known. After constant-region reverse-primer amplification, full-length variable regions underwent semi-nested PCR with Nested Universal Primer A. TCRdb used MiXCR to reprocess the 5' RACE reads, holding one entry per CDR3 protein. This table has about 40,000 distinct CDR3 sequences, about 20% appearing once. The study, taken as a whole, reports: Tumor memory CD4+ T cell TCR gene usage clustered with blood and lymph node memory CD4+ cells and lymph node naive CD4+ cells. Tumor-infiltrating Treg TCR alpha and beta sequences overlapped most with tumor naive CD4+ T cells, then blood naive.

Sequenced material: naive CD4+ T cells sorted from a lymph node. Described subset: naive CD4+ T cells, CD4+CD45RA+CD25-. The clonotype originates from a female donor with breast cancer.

CDR3 region: CASNRLQLGTDTQYF. The DNA for the CDR3 is TGTGCCAGCAACAGACTTCAGCTAGGCACAGATACGCAGTATTTT. This chain uses TRBV28 with TRBJ2-3; no firm D call. Trimming removed 7 bases at V and 1 base at J, with 15 bases between. The CDR3 spans 15 residues. The germline CDR1 and CDR2 sequences are MDHEN and SYDVKM.